This passage covers 9 T cell receptor beta chains from one sample sequenced in a study of spatial heterogeneity in lung cancer. TCRdb re-derived calls from the 5' RACE reads in MiXCR, one entry per CDR3 protein. The sample consists of about 120,000 distinct CDR3 sequences, 10% to 15% of them appearing once. Time point described: blood at routine non-recurrence follow-up after resection. The study sequenced unsorted whole RNA from tumor, nontumor lung or frozen PBMC. Specimen: PBMCs, collected at follow-up. These receptors all stem from a male donor with early-stage non-small cell lung cancer.

The chain links TRBV28 to TRBJ1-6; possible D gene TRBD1, 6 bases. Trimming stripped 11 bases from V and 0 bases from J, with 8 bases between. This CDR3 contains 13 residues. The germline V gene encodes CDR1 MDHEN and CDR2 SYDVKM. The CDR3 nucleotides are TGTGCCTCCAGGGGCTCCTATAATTCACCCCTCCACTTT. Encoded protein: CASRGSYNSPLHF.

This clonotype was picked up a small number of times. The chain has TRBV2 and TRBJ2-1; 8 bases agree with TRBD1. Looked up from germline, CDR1 is SNHLY and CDR2 is FYNNEI. Trimming took 8 bases from V and 5 from J; bases not matched to a gene: 8. The CDR3 has 14 amino acids. Here the CDR3 reads CASGGQGGNNEQFF. The CDR3 DNA follows: TGTGCCAGCGGAGGACAGGGCGGAAACAATGAGCAGTTCTTC.

This clonotype was seen a handful of times. The rearrangement links TRBV12-3 or TRBV12-4 to TRBJ2-7; TRBD1 matches at 8 bases. CDR3 length: 16 amino acids. V shed 0 bases and J 2 bases; nucleotides not matched to a gene: 6. The CDR3, as DNA: TGTGCCAGCAGTTTAGCGACTGGACAGGGACCCTACGAGCAGTACTTC. This codes for CASSLATGQGPYEQYF.

At least ten counts were recorded for this clonotype. This CDR3 reads CASRVGPSNQPQHF. The CDR3 DNA is TGTGCCAGCCGTGTGGGCCCTAGCAATCAGCCCCAGCATTTT. The J gene is TRBJ1-5, the V gene TRBV6-5; D call uncertain. The V end was cut by 8 bases, the J end by 0 bases, with 11 bases between. CDR3 size: 14 residues. The V gene's germline CDR1 is MNHEY and CDR2 SVGAGI.

The chain carries TRBV28 and TRBJ2-1, with D perhaps assigned TRBD1 or TRBD2 (6 bases each). Trimming took 10 bases from V and 1 from J, leaving 14 bases between them. CDR3 length: 14 residues. Per germline, CDR1 MDHEN and CDR2 SYDVKM. The CDR3 sequence: CATQGGFSYNEQFF. The CDR3 nucleotides read TGTGCCACCCAAGGGGGGTTTTCCTACAATGAGCAGTTCTTC.

The CDR3 nucleotides read TGTGCCAGCAGCCAAGCTCGGGGGCTTGGTGGAAACACCATATATTTT. This translates into CASSQARGLGGNTIYF. This rearrangement joins TRBV3-1 to TRBJ1-3, with a possible D match to TRBD1 (6 bases). Germline values: CDR1 LGHDT, CDR2 YNNKEL (reference sequence). V was trimmed by 1 base and J by 3 bases, leaving 13 bases between them. The CDR3 is made up of 16 amino acids. The variable domain in full, completed from reference TRBV3-1 and TRBJ1-3, reads DTAVSQTPKYLVTQMGNDKSIKCEQNLGHDTMYWYKQDSKKFLKIMFSYNNKELIINETVPNRFSPKSPDKAHLNLHINSLELGDSAVYFCASSQARGLGGNTIYFGEGSWLTVV.

The sample holds a few counts of this clonotype. The V gene is TRBV4-3, the J gene TRBJ1-5; no clear D. This CDR3 has 14 residues. Germline CDR1 LGHNA, CDR2 YSLEER. Trimming cost V 0 bases and J 3 bases, with 6 bases left between them. The chain's CDR3 is CASSQEVFNQPQHF. The CDR3, as DNA: TGCGCCAGCAGCCAAGAGGTCTTCAATCAGCCCCAGCATTTT.

This clonotype was observed a few times. The rearrangement links TRBV27 to TRBJ2-5; D possibly corresponds to TRBD2 (5 bases). Trimming cost V 5 bases and J 5 bases, with 9 bases left between them. The CDR3 sequence is 12 residues long. Germline V gives CDR1 MNHEY, CDR2 SMNVEV (reference sequence). In DNA form, the CDR3 reads TGTGCCAGCAGTCATCCGGGGGAGACCCAGTACTTC. Amino acid sequence: CASSHPGETQYF.

The V gene is TRBV11-3, the J gene TRBJ2-3; 8 bases are shared with TRBD1. CDR1 and CDR2 (germline): SGHNT, YENEEA. The V and J ends lost 1 base and 1 base, in that order; junction bases with no gene match: 4. The CDR3 totals 16 residues. CDR3 coding DNA: TGTGCCAGCAGCTTAGGTCGGGACAGGCGCACAGATACGCAGTATTTT. Its translation: CASSLGRDRRTDTQYF.